The 27 T cell receptor beta chains below were found in one sample sequenced in a study of T cells in Graves' hyperthyroidism and ophthalmopathy (dated by TCRdb to between 2018 and 2020). Receptor amplification or capture employed multiplex PCR. TCRdb shows the sequencer as Illumina HiSeq 2000. TCR beta CDR3 regions were amplified from RNA transcripts. For the first round of RT-PCR on the TCR CDR3, the HTBI primer set was used together with the Qiagen OneStep RT-PCR kit. Using fastp trimming at Q25 and MiXCR clonotype assembly, TCRdb reanalyzed the public sequencing data and kept in-frame beta chains. CDR3 protein duplicates are merged, each entry listing the most common genes and DNA. The sample includes 300,000 to 450,000 distinct CDR3 sequences, with around 13% observed a single time. The ten top clones hold 11% of the sample. Sample: blood. These receptors were obtained from a woman aged 55-69 years with Graves' hyperthyroidism.

This clonotype was found many times. CDR3 in DNA: TGTGCCAGCAGTTCCCCAGGGGGGATGAACACTGAAGCTTTCTTT. Amino acids: CASSSPGGMNTEAFF. This chain connects TRBV27 to TRBJ1-1; 7 positions agree with TRBD1. This CDR3 has 15 residues. Germline CDR1 MNHEY, CDR2 SMNVEV (reference sequence). The V segment lost 4 bases and the J segment 0 bases; nucleotides outside the gene matches: 5.

In this sample, this clonotype turned up many times. This chain joins TRBV20-1 and TRBJ2-7, with 7 bases aligning to TRBD1. CDR3 length: 15 amino acids. Looked up from germline, CDR1 is DFQATT and CDR2 is SNEGSKA (reference sequence). With 2 bases clipped from V and 5 bases from J, the junction kept 12 bases outside the gene matches. DNA for the CDR3: TGCAGTGCTAGACCACGACAGGGATGGTACCACGAGCAGTACTTC. Its translation is CSARPRQGWYHEQYF.

The sample holds many counts of this clonotype. The chain has TRBV5-1 and TRBJ2-1; TRBD2 agrees at 10 bases. The CDR3 is made up of 15 amino acids. Per the germline V gene, CDR1 is SGHRS and CDR2 is YFSETQ. The V and J ends lost 4 bases and 6 bases, in that order; junction bases with no gene match: 7. CDR3 protein: CASSTAGGPANEQFF. The CDR3 nucleotides are TGCGCCAGCAGCACAGCGGGAGGGCCTGCCAATGAGCAGTTCTTC.

This clonotype was recorded many times. The V and J genes are TRBV12-3 or TRBV12-4 and TRBJ2-3, with D maybe TRBD2 (6 bases). V dropped 8 bases and J dropped 2 bases, with 11 bases sitting between them. The CDR3 is 13 residues long. CDR3 region: CASCGGVTDTQYF. The CDR3, as DNA: TGTGCCAGCTGTGGCGGGGTCACAGATACGCAGTATTTT.

This clonotype came up many times. The chain uses TRBV15 and TRBJ2-1, with D perhaps being TRBD1 or TRBD2 (5 bases each). The germline V gene has CDR1 LNHNV and CDR2 YYDKDF (reference sequence). The germline V and J ends were trimmed by 5 bases and 5 bases, with 16 bases remaining between them. The CDR3 covers 15 residues. The CDR3 sequence is CATSRLAGTHNEQFF. CDR3 sequence (DNA): TGTGCCACCAGCCGCCTAGCCGGGACCCACAATGAGCAGTTCTTC.

This clonotype appeared a single time. The rearrangement uses TRBV19 and TRBJ2-4; no reliable D call. The germline V gene has CDR1 LNHDA and CDR2 SQIVND (reference sequence). The CDR3 is made up of 15 amino acids. V was cut by 8 bases and J by 1 base, with 15 bases left in between. The CDR3 protein is CASAPLYGAKNIQYF. CDR3 DNA sequence: TGTGCCAGTGCCCCCCTATATGGGGCCAAAAACATTCAGTACTTC.

This clonotype was observed at least ten times. The CDR3: CASSRQRSSGGGEQFF. CDR3 DNA sequence: TGTGCCAGCAGCCGACAAAGGTCCAGCGGGGGCGGTGAGCAGTTCTTC. The V call is TRBV3-1, the J call TRBJ2-1; 8 nucleotides agree with TRBD2. CDR1 and CDR2 from the germline V gene are LGHDT and YNNKEL (reference sequence). This CDR3 has 16 residues. V lost 4 bases to trimming and J lost 9 bases; unmatched junction nucleotides: 14.

The gene calls are TRBV6-1 and TRBJ2-6; D uncertain. The CDR3 spans 16 residues. Per germline, CDR1 MNHNS and CDR2 SASEGT. V was pared by 7 bases and J by 0 bases, with 13 bases between. The CDR3 region is CASTASIHSGANVLTF. DNA for the CDR3: TGTGCCAGCACCGCGTCAATCCACTCTGGGGCCAACGTCCTGACTTTC.

This clonotype was seen many times. The chain employs TRBV20-1 and TRBJ2-1; D possibly corresponds to TRBD1 (5 bases). Trimming removed 1 base at V and 6 bases at J, with 13 bases between. Germline lookup yields CDR1 DFQATT and CDR2 SNEGSKA (reference sequence). The CDR3 length is 14 residues. The CDR3 DNA is TGCAGTGCTAGAGGACGGACACGCATCAATGAGCAGTTCTTC. It encodes CSARGRTRINEQFF.

Regarding this clonotype: Compared with germline, one end of the junction differs, possibly owing to a read error. This chain connects TRBV11-2 to TRBJ2-4; TRBD1 matches at 7 bases. CDR1 is SGHAT and CDR2 is FQNNGV in the germline V gene. The CDR3 runs 12 residues. As DNA, the CDR3 is TGTGCCATCAGCCAGGGGGAAAACATTCAGTACTTC. It yields the protein CAISQGENIQYF.

This clonotype was recorded at least ten times. The rearrangement joins TRBV20-1 to TRBJ2-3, with TRBD1 identical over 10 bases. Germline-derived CDR1 and CDR2 are DFQATT and SNEGSKA (reference sequence). The ends lost 8 bases at V and 3 bases at J; junction bases unmatched: 11. This CDR3 has 15 residues. CDR3 amino acids: CSTEGDRGSTDTQYF. CDR3 coding DNA: TGCAGTACTGAAGGGGACAGGGGCTCGACAGATACGCAGTATTTT.

As for this clonotype: Its ends do not fully match the called genes, so a read error is possible. The genes are TRBV3-1 and TRBJ2-7; TRBD1 matches at 8 bases. The length of the CDR3 is 16 residues. Germline V lookup: CDR1 LGHDT, CDR2 YNNKEL (reference sequence). CDR3 DNA: TGCGCCAGCAGCCAAGAATCCCAGGGGGCGACGAGTGAGCAGTACTTC. It is translated as CASSQESQGATSEQYF.

This clonotype has a count of ten or more. This rearrangement joins TRBV28 to TRBJ1-5; D is possibly TRBD1 (5 bases). The CDR3 contains 17 residues. The germline V gene has CDR1 MDHEN and CDR2 SYDVKM. V dropped 2 bases and J dropped 4 bases, with 18 bases sitting between them. The CDR3 nucleotides are TGTGCCAGCAGTTTAGGGTTAAGGGGTAGGGTAAATCAGCCCCAGCATTTT. Translation gives CASSLGLRGRVNQPQHF.

This clonotype appeared a few times. In DNA, the CDR3 is TGTGCCAGCAGCTGGGCCCGCTCCTACGAGCAGTACTTC. Translated, it gives CASSWARSYEQYF. The rearrangement links TRBV5-4 to TRBJ2-7, with D unresolved. The ends were cut back, 3 bases at V and 0 bases at J, with 7 bases in the middle. Germline V gene data show CDR1 as SGHNT and CDR2 as YYREEE (reference sequence). The length of the CDR3 is 13 residues.

This clonotype has ten or more counts. The chain couples TRBV27 to TRBJ2-3, with a possible D match to TRBD2 (6 bases). Per germline, CDR1 MNHEY and CDR2 SMNVEV (reference sequence). The germline V and J ends were trimmed by 7 bases and 11 bases, with 25 bases remaining between them. This CDR3 is built from 15 residues. The CDR3 nucleotides are TGTGCCAGCAAGACACCGGAGGGCCATACCCCGGAGCAGTATTTT. Its translation is CASKTPEGHTPEQYF.

At least ten counts were recorded for this clonotype. V gene TRBV2 combines with J gene TRBJ1-4; D remains ambiguous. V gave up 0 bases and J gave up 4 bases, with 6 bases separating them. CDR1 is SNHLY, CDR2 FYNNEI, per germline. This CDR3 comprises 14 residues. The CDR3 loop reads CASSEATSNEKLFF. The CDR3 region has the DNA TGTGCCAGCAGTGAAGCGACGAGTAATGAAAAACTGTTTTTT.

There are many counts of this clonotype. The rearrangement joins TRBV12-5 to TRBJ2-7; D could derive from TRBD1 or TRBD2 (6 bases each). CDR1 and CDR2 (germline): LGHNT, FRNRAP. V was cut by 4 bases and J by 7 bases, with 11 bases left in between. The CDR3 totals 12 residues. CDR3: CASGWGAEEQYF. CDR3 nucleotide sequence: TGTGCTAGTGGTTGGGGGGCGGAAGAGCAGTACTTC.

This clonotype was counted many times. V is TRBV12-5 and J is TRBJ2-1, with a possible D match to TRBD1 (5 bases). Germline V gene sequence: CDR1 LGHNT, CDR2 FRNRAP. This CDR3 region has 15 residues. V shed 4 bases and J shed 0 bases, with 10 bases lying between them. The chain's CDR3 is CASGSRDNSYNEQFF. The CDR3 DNA sequence: TGTGCTAGTGGTTCCAGGGATAACTCCTACAATGAGCAGTTCTTC.

This clonotype turned up a few times. This chain connects TRBV27 to TRBJ2-1, with 9 bases aligning to TRBD2. The CDR3 has 15 amino acids. The V gene's germline CDR1 is MNHEY and CDR2 SMNVEV (reference sequence). Unmatched junction bases numbered 6, after V lost 4 bases and J lost 5 bases. The CDR3 bases are TGTGCCAGCAGTTGGGGACTAGCTGGCAACAATGAGCAGTTCTTC. Translation gives CASSWGLAGNNEQFF.

This clonotype has more than one count but fewer than ten. This chain links TRBV10-3 with TRBJ1-1; D is unresolved. CDR1 is ENHRY and CDR2 is SYGVKD in the germline V gene. V was trimmed by 5 bases and J by 4 bases, leaving 11 bases between them. The CDR3 loop spans 13 amino acids. CDR3 sequence: CAISNEGGTEAFF. The CDR3, as DNA: TGTGCCATCAGTAACGAGGGTGGCACTGAAGCTTTCTTT.

This clonotype was found many times. V usage is TRBV12-3 or TRBV12-4 and J usage is TRBJ2-3, with TRBD2 matching over 11 bases. After removal of 1 base from V and 3 bases from J, the junction contained 9 bases not matched to a gene. CDR3 size: 18 residues. The DNA of the CDR3 is TGTGCCAGCAGTTTAGACGTCTCCACTAGCGGGAGTACAGATACGCAGTATTTT. This translates into CASSLDVSTSGSTDTQYF.

This clonotype occurred many times. V and J are TRBV7-2 and TRBJ2-5, with 10 bases identical to TRBD2. CDR3 length: 14 residues. V lost 5 bases and J lost 5; bases outside the gene matches: 5. Per germline, CDR1 SGHTA and CDR2 FQGNSA. The CDR3 sequence is CASSGGLARETQYF. The CDR3 DNA reads TGTGCCAGCAGCGGGGGACTAGCGAGGGAGACCCAGTACTTC.

This clonotype was observed at least ten times. The V call is TRBV5-1, the J call TRBJ1-1, with unresolved D. Trimming left V 2 bases short and J 1 base short, with 9 bases between. Germline V lookup: CDR1 SGHRS, CDR2 YFSETQ. CDR3 length: 14 amino acids. The CDR3 here is CASSLSWGNTEAFF. CDR3 in DNA: TGCGCCAGCAGCTTAAGCTGGGGGAACACTGAAGCTTTCTTT.

This clonotype was detected only once. V usage is TRBV5-1 and J usage is TRBJ2-7, with 8 bases that match TRBD1. The CDR3 has 14 residues. Germline-derived CDR1 and CDR2 are SGHRS and YFSETQ. V trimming: 4 bases; J trimming: 6 bases; junction bases outside the gene matches: 9. CDR3 coding DNA: TGCGCCAGCAGCATCTTTCGGACAGGGCGCGAGCAGTACTTC. Residues: CASSIFRTGREQYF.

The CDR3: CASSLNGPTDTQYF. The CDR3 nucleotides read TGCGCCAGCAGCTTGAACGGGCCCACAGATACGCAGTATTTT. The V and J genes are TRBV5-1 and TRBJ2-3; no reliable D call. V lost 1 base, J lost 2 bases, and 8 bases lay in between. This CDR3 spans 14 amino acids. CDR1 SGHRS and CDR2 YFSETQ come from the germline V gene.

Here the CDR3 reads CASSRFPPGGRGNQPQHF. In DNA form, the CDR3 reads TGCGCCAGCAGCCGCTTTCCCCCAGGGGGACGGGGCAATCAGCCCCAGCATTTT. The chain has TRBV4-1 and TRBJ1-5; 7 nucleotides agree with TRBD1. Germline loops: CDR1 MGHRA, CDR2 YSYEKL. V dropped 4 bases and J dropped 2; count of bases not matched to a gene: 14. The CDR3 spans 18 residues.

CDR3 loop: CASSEWTGGLGVNTEAFF. As DNA, the CDR3 is TGTGCCAGCAGTGAATGGACAGGGGGGTTAGGGGTGAACACTGAAGCTTTCTTT. This chain joins TRBV11-2 and TRBJ1-1; TRBD1 agrees at 10 bases. After removal of 6 bases from V and 0 bases from J, the junction contained 13 bases not matched to a gene. This CDR3 spans 18 amino acids. The germline V gene encodes CDR1 SGHAT and CDR2 FQNNGV.